Shown below are 10 T cell receptor beta chains from a single sample sequenced in a study of CD8 T cells in ankylosing spondylitis. The antigens these receptors bind are not known. TCRdb ran MiXCR on the 5' RACE reads and lists one entry per CDR3 protein. The table has about 800,000 distinct CDR3 sequences, 10% to 15% seen once. Points from the study as a whole: Several highly homologous variants made up a TCR beta motif that seemed to typify ankylosing spondylitis blood.

The specimen sequenced was blood, either unsorted or a sorted T cell fraction (not recorded which). Receptors originate from a male donor with ankylosing spondylitis.

This clonotype came up a few times. The chain joins TRBV6-5 to TRBJ2-5; D is perhaps TRBD2 (6 bases). This CDR3 comprises 13 residues. V gave up 7 bases and J gave up 4 bases, with 13 bases separating them. CDR1 and CDR2 from the germline V gene are MNHEY and SVGAGI. In DNA form, the CDR3 reads TGTGCCAGCAAGTTTGCTAGCGCAGAGACCCAGTACTTC. Its translation: CASKFASAETQYF.

The rearrangement uses TRBV12-3 or TRBV12-4 and TRBJ1-5, with D possibly matching TRBD1 (5 bases). V lost 5 bases and J 7 bases, leaving 15 bases between the germline ends. CDR3 size: 14 residues. The CDR3 nucleotides read TGTGCCAGCAGTGATCAAACGGGGGACCAGCCCCAGCATTTT. Protein sequence: CASSDQTGDQPQHF.

This rearrangement joins TRBV5-1 to TRBJ2-1; D not certain. Germline loops: CDR1 SGHRS, CDR2 YFSETQ. The V gene lost 4 bases and the J gene lost 0 bases, with 14 bases spanning the gap. This CDR3 is 16 amino acids long. The CDR3 nucleotides read TGCGCCAGCAGCAAAGACCCGCAGAGCTCCTACAATGAGCAGTTCTTC. Encoded protein: CASSKDPQSSYNEQFF. Together with reference TRBV5-1 and TRBJ2-1, the CDR3 gives the full variable domain: KAGVTQTPRYLIKTRGQQVTLSCSPISGHRSVSWYQQTPGQGLQFLFEYFSETQRNKGNFPGRFSGRQFSNSRSEMNVSTLELGDSALYLCASSKDPQSSYNEQFFGPGTRLTVL.

The genes are TRBV5-1 and TRBJ2-7; D may be TRBD1 or TRBD2 (5 bases each). CDR1 and CDR2 (germline): SGHRS, YFSETQ. The CDR3 has 15 residues. Trimming took 4 bases from V and 0 from J, leaving 14 bases between them. The DNA for the CDR3 is TGCGCCAGCAGCCCGAGGGGAGTTGGCTCCTACGAGCAGTACTTC. This gives the protein CASSPRGVGSYEQYF.

This clonotype has just a few counts. The chain couples TRBV15 to TRBJ1-2, with 8 bases fitting TRBD1. The CDR3 is made up of 15 amino acids. The junction had 4 bases not matched to a gene; V was cut back by 1 base and J by 3 bases. Germline values: CDR1 LNHNV, CDR2 YYDKDF (reference sequence). The CDR3 sequence: CATSRGTGRDYGYTF. The CDR3 DNA is TGTGCCACCAGCAGAGGGACAGGGCGTGACTATGGCTACACCTTC.

The chain is built from TRBV18 and TRBJ1-4, with D tentatively TRBD1 (5 bases). Per germline, CDR1 KGHSH and CDR2 LQKENI. V lost 1 base, J lost 7 bases, and 10 bases lay in between. CDR3 length: 14 residues. CDR3 in amino acids: CASSPLGGSEKLFF. The CDR3 bases are TGTGCCAGCTCACCACTCGGGGGATCTGAAAAACTGTTTTTT.

In nucleotides, the CDR3 is TGTGCCACCAATACAGCCTACTACGAGCAGTACTTC. This codes for CATNTAYYEQYF. This chain uses TRBV28 with TRBJ2-7; no reliable D call. Germline-derived CDR1 and CDR2 are MDHEN and SYDVKM. V was trimmed by 10 bases and J by 3 bases, leaving 13 bases between them. The CDR3 covers 12 residues. Based on the CDR3 plus reference TRBV28 and TRBJ2-7, the full variable domain is DVKVTQSSRYLVKRTGEKVFLECVQDMDHENMFWYRQDPGLGLRLIYFSYDVKMKEKGDIPEGYSVSREKKERFSLILESASTNQTSMYLCATNTAYYEQYFGPGTRLTVT.

This clonotype was found a few times. The gene calls are TRBV20-1 and TRBJ1-3; tentative D call: TRBD1 (5 bases). CDR1 is DFQATT and CDR2 is SNEGSKA in the germline V gene (reference sequence). Trimming removed 5 bases from V and 0 bases from J, with 17 bases in between. CDR3 length: 16 amino acids. The CDR3 spells CSASPGTYLSGNTIYF. CDR3 coding DNA: TGCAGTGCTTCTCCCGGGACGTATCTCTCTGGAAACACCATATATTTT.

There are a few counts of this clonotype. The chain is built from TRBV18 and TRBJ2-5; D gene unclear. Germline-derived CDR1 and CDR2 are KGHSH and LQKENI. Trimming shortened V by 0 bases and J by 7 bases, and 6 bases separated the two germline ends. CDR3 length: 12 amino acids. The DNA of the CDR3 is TGTGCCAGCTCACCACCTTCAGGGACCCAGTACTTC. Its translation is CASSPPSGTQYF.

This sequence joins TRBV6-1 and TRBJ2-2; 7 nucleotides line up with TRBD1. The length of the CDR3 is 15 residues. The germline CDR1 and CDR2 sequences are MNHNS and SASEGT. The trim removed 6 bases at V and 1 base at J, leaving 5 bases unmatched. CDR3 coding DNA: TGTGCCAGCAGCGTCCGGGACAGGAACACCGGGGAGCTGTTTTTT. Protein: CASSVRDRNTGELFF.